The following is a T cell receptor (beta chain) sequence with its context. Its antigen remains unidentified. Base qualities are not recorded, but no much larger clone differs from it by a single base. These data originate in a study of blood T cell repertoires in COVID-19 (TCRdb year 2020). Concerning the study at large: Collaborator samples came from the United States, Italy and Spain and covered acute and convalescent phases of COVID-19. The material from the prospective study consisted of cDNA or gDNA derived from T cells, B-cell-depleted T cells, or PBMCs. Subjects who had been exposed to COVID-19, were actively infected with it, or had recovered from it provided the deeply sampled blood TCRbeta repertoires that made up the dataset. A freely available public database, intended as a resource for researchers studying the immune response to SARS-CoV-2, is where the repertoires were released. Samples came from the ongoing ImmuneRACE study (first 160 participants) plus 1,254 subjects from 6 global collaborators. Sample metadata almost always included a de-identified subject ID, COVID-19 status, age in years and sex. Where available, HLA class I and class II types were taken from metadata supplied by the sample provider and were not determined by assay-based typing.

TCRbeta CDR3 regions were amplified from genomic DNA using the immunoSEQ Assay, a bias-controlled multiplex PCR. Per the original workflow: Nucleated cell counts per sample were estimated from amplification of reference gene primers within the assay. To quantify the absolute abundance of each unique TCRbeta CDR3 rearrangement, sequence reads were collapsed and filtered. For each sample, productive Simpson clonality was calculated as the square root of Simpson's diversity index across productive rearrangements. TCRdb mirrors the immuneACCESS table, restricted to in-frame sequences. Some clones are absent from its copies; in checked studies, under half trace to an unresolved V gene, and the reason for the others is unknown. V, J and clone size were drawn from that table, and D and trimming were deduced from the DNA. The sample contains some 15,000 clones, 70% to 90% of them found a single time. The leading ten clones occupy roughly 2.5% of the sample.

From the cysteine through the phenylalanine, the CDR3 covers 17 amino acids. Only the CDR3 part of the read is kept: 51 bases, read in frame from the first base. Trimming leaves V shorter by 2 bases and J shorter by 5 bases, with the junction holding 9 bases beyond the gene matches. Per the germline V gene, MDHEN is the CDR1 and SYDVKM is the CDR2. Whole blood was collected in K2EDTA tubes by collaborating institutions according to the institutions' own protocols. For TCRbeta analysis, collaborators shipped samples in one of three forms: frozen whole blood, isolated PBMCs, or DNA extracted from either of those sample types. General conclusions and limits of the study: The quantity of clinical and demographic metadata differed by source and by participant and was supplied without curation.

The TCR sequence derives from a woman aged 70-85 years in a cohort sampled during active or convalescent COVID-19. The sequenced material came from peripheral blood. The rearranged segments are TRBV28 and TRBJ2-2; 9 junctional bases match TRBD2. The nucleotides read TGTGCCAGCAGTTTACGTCCTAGCGGGGTTAAAACCGGGGAGCTGTTTTTT. It specifies CASSLRPSGVKTGELFF.